This TCR beta chain was recorded in a study of T cell responses to AZD1222 COVID-19 vaccine. Findings of the study overall: Donors were largely white British and mainly female; clonal diversity was possibly underestimated.

Germline V CDR1 and CDR2: SGHTA, FQGTGA. The CDR3 consists of 15 residues. Trimming shortened V by 5 bases and J by 4 bases, and 18 bases separated the two germline ends. Profiling relied on immunoSEQ multiplex PCR, and the TCRdb table lists in-frame clones only, not all of them. The table shows more than 95,000 clones, with 89% occurring only once. Notes on this clone: What it binds is not known.

This chain uses TRBV7-3 with TRBJ2-7, with D perhaps TRBD2 (5 bases). The TCR sequence derives from an adult in good health. This specimen consisted of peripheral blood, obtained on day 0 of AZD1222 vaccination. CDR3 sequence: CASSPGLGVLYEQYF. CDR3 coding DNA: TGTGCCAGCAGCCCCGGGTTGGGAGTTCTATACGAGCAGTACTTC.